These 18 T cell receptor beta chains share one sample of origin, sequenced in a study of T cell responses to AZD1222 COVID-19 vaccine. Profiling relied on immunoSEQ multiplex PCR, and the TCRdb table lists in-frame clones only, not all of them. This sample has 90,000 to 100,000 clones, with approximately 84% found just once. Sequenced material: peripheral blood, taken 28 days after the second AZD1222 dose. These receptors came from an adult who received the AZD1222 COVID-19 vaccine.

This chain joins TRBV28 and TRBJ2-5, with 12 bases lining up with TRBD1. There are 16 residues in the CDR3. Germline CDR1 is MDHEN and CDR2 is SYDVKM. Trimming took 4 bases from V and 7 from J; bases not matched to a gene: 10. This chain's CDR3 is CASSYRDRGPSGTQYF. The CDR3 DNA reads as TGTGCCAGCAGTTACCGGGACAGGGGGCCCTCGGGGACCCAGTACTTC. The complete variable domain, with remaining parts taken from reference TRBV28 and TRBJ2-5, reads DVKVTQSSRYLVKRTGEKVFLECVQDMDHENMFWYRQDPGLGLRLIYFSYDVKMKEKGDIPEGYSVSREKKERFSLILESASTNQTSMYLCASSYRDRGPSGTQYFGPGTRLLVL.

This chain connects TRBV11-1 to TRBJ1-1, with D perhaps TRBD1 (6 bases). Between the trimmed V and J ends, which lost 7 bases and 4 bases, there was a span of 16 bases. The CDR3 has 14 amino acids. Per germline, CDR1 SGHAT and CDR2 FQDESV (reference sequence). The DNA for the CDR3 is TGTGCCAGCATCTTGGGGGGCGCGGGCACTGAAGCTTTCTTT. Its protein is CASILGGAGTEAFF.

This sequence joins TRBV28 and TRBJ1-2; D may be TRBD1 (5 bases). This CDR3 comprises 14 residues. V was clipped by 3 bases and J by 4 bases, with 12 bases between them. The germline CDR1 and CDR2 sequences are MDHEN and SYDVKM. This CDR3 is CASSFPTGSYGYTF. In nucleotides, the CDR3 is TGTGCCAGCAGTTTTCCCACAGGTTCCTATGGCTACACCTTC.

The J gene is TRBJ2-3, the V gene TRBV9, with D maybe TRBD2 (6 bases). The CDR3 length is 15 residues. CDR1 is SGDLS and CDR2 is YYNGEE in the germline V gene. V was trimmed by 0 bases and J by 5 bases, leaving 13 bases between them. As DNA, the CDR3 is TGTGCCAGCAGCGTAGCTCCCTCGGGGGTAGATACGCAGTATTTT. It is translated as CASSVAPSGVDTQYF.

This clone appeared a few times. The J gene is TRBJ2-7, the V gene TRBV11-2; 8 bases line up with TRBD2. In germline, CDR1 is SGHAT, CDR2 FQNNGV. The trim removed 6 bases at V and 0 bases at J, leaving 7 bases unmatched. This CDR3 has 15 residues. The CDR3 sequence: CASRPGSGVSYEQYF. Written as DNA, the CDR3 is TGTGCCAGCAGACCGGGTAGCGGGGTCTCCTACGAGCAGTACTTC.

This clone was observed many times. The chain joins TRBV27 to TRBJ2-7, with 7 nucleotides matching TRBD2. The length of the CDR3 is 16 residues. Germline V gene sequence: CDR1 MNHEY, CDR2 SMNVEV (reference sequence). Trimming took 1 base from V and 3 from J; bases not matched to a gene: 9. In DNA, the CDR3 is TGTGCCAGCAGTTTATTCTCGGGGAGGGTCGGCTACGAGCAGTACTTC. This codes for CASSLFSGRVGYEQYF.

The chain joins TRBV27 to TRBJ2-7, with 11 bases aligning to TRBD2. Per germline, CDR1 MNHEY and CDR2 SMNVEV (reference sequence). The CDR3 consists of 14 residues. Trimming cost V 6 bases and J 3 bases; bases outside gene matches: 4. DNA of the CDR3: TGTGCCAGCAGGCCTAGCGGGAGGAACTACGAGCAGTACTTC. Translating it yields CASRPSGRNYEQYF.

This chain connects TRBV19 to TRBJ2-7, with D possibly being TRBD2 (6 bases). Germline values: CDR1 LNHDA, CDR2 SQIVND (reference sequence). The CDR3 loop spans 17 amino acids. V was pared by 3 bases and J by 7 bases, with 25 bases between. CDR3 region: CASSIVRGIGLAPEQYF. The DNA for the CDR3 is TGTGCCAGTAGTATCGTACGGGGGATTGGACTGGCTCCGGAGCAGTACTTC.

The chain joins TRBV5-1 to TRBJ2-1; maybe TRBD1 (7 bases). The CDR3 consists of 17 residues. Germline values: CDR1 SGHRS, CDR2 YFSETQ. Trimming shortened V by 5 bases and J by 10 bases, and 28 bases separated the two germline ends. The CDR3 DNA is TGCGCCAGCAGACAAAAGGAGGGTATAGGACAGGCATTAGAGCAGTTCTTC. It codes for CASRQKEGIGQALEQFF. The full variable domain, its missing parts supplied by reference TRBV5-1 and TRBJ2-1, is KAGVTQTPRYLIKTRGQQVTLSCSPISGHRSVSWYQQTPGQGLQFLFEYFSETQRNKGNFPGRFSGRQFSNSRSEMNVSTLELGDSALYLCASRQKEGIGQALEQFFGPGTRLTVL.

This chain uses TRBV19 with TRBJ1-1; the D is unclear. The CDR3 loop spans 14 amino acids. Germline-derived CDR1 and CDR2 are LNHDA and SQIVND (reference sequence). V gave up 3 bases and J gave up 1 base, with 9 bases separating them. The CDR3 loop reads CASSIRGANTEAFF. In DNA, the CDR3 is TGTGCCAGTAGTATTCGGGGAGCGAACACTGAAGCTTTCTTT.

The gene calls are TRBV12-3 or TRBV12-4 and TRBJ2-5, with D tentatively TRBD1 (6 bases). Trimming shortened V by 2 bases and J by 5 bases, and 9 bases separated the two germline ends. The CDR3 is 13 amino acids. CDR3 amino acids: CASSLTGMETQYF. The CDR3 DNA reads as TGTGCCAGCAGTTTAACAGGGATGGAGACCCAGTACTTC.

This clone appeared a single time. This rearrangement joins TRBV12-3 or TRBV12-4 to TRBJ2-7; D is undetermined. The length of the CDR3 is 13 residues. V lost 9 bases, J lost 5 bases, and 17 bases lay in between. The CDR3: CASLPSGAHEQYF. The DNA for the CDR3 is TGTGCCAGTTTGCCCTCGGGTGCCCACGAGCAGTACTTC.

The genes are TRBV2 and TRBJ1-3, with no clear D. The CDR3 runs to 13 residues. V lost 2 bases, J lost 4 bases, and 6 bases lay in between. In germline, CDR1 is SNHLY, CDR2 FYNNEI. CDR3 DNA sequence: TGTGCCAGCAGTGAATCGAAAGGAAACACCATATATTTT. Its protein is CASSESKGNTIYF.

The V call is TRBV6-5, the J call TRBJ1-2, with D possibly TRBD1 on 6 matching bases. The germline V gene has CDR1 MNHEY and CDR2 SVGAGI. The CDR3 is 15 amino acids. V shed 7 bases and J shed 3 bases, with 18 bases lying between them. CDR3 protein: CASTGHGLLDYGYTF. The CDR3 DNA is TGTGCCAGCACGGGACATGGGCTTTTGGACTATGGCTACACCTTC.

The V call is TRBV28, the J call TRBJ1-5, with D unclear. The germline V and J ends were trimmed by 6 bases and 5 bases, with 20 bases remaining between them. The CDR3 length is 16 residues. Germline CDR1 reads MDHEN; CDR2 reads SYDVKM. CDR3 DNA sequence: TGTGCCAGCAGCCGGAGTCTTTCCCTCGGTTATCAGCCCCAGCATTTT. This encodes CASSRSLSLGYQPQHF.

This clone was counted a single time. This sequence joins TRBV5-1 and TRBJ1-2; D is ambiguous. This CDR3 region has 14 residues. Per the germline V gene, CDR1 is SGHRS and CDR2 is YFSETQ. The ends were cut back, 0 bases at V and 4 bases at J, with 10 bases in the middle. The DNA for the CDR3 is TGCGCCAGCAGCTTGGCCGACCCGGGCTATGGCTACACCTTC. Its protein is CASSLADPGYGYTF.

This rearrangement joins TRBV6-6 to TRBJ2-7, with D maybe TRBD1 (5 bases). Germline CDR1 and CDR2: MNHNY and SVGAGI (reference sequence). The CDR3 loop spans 13 amino acids. V lost 4 bases, J lost 1 base, and 8 bases lay in between. Written as DNA, the CDR3 is TGTGCCAGCAGTTTTAGGACATCCTACGAGCAGTACTTC. It codes for CASSFRTSYEQYF.

The gene calls are TRBV6-4 and TRBJ2-4; TRBD2 is a possible D gene (5 bases). The germline CDR1 and CDR2 sequences are MRHNA and SNTAGT. Trimming shortened V by 4 bases and J by 6 bases, and 16 bases separated the two germline ends. CDR3 length: 15 amino acids. CDR3 sequence: CASSGPGPRGNIQYF. DNA of the CDR3: TGTGCCAGCAGTGGTCCCGGGCCACGGGGAAACATTCAGTACTTC.